This TCR beta chain is from a study of human T cells and chemical hapten exposure. In the study overall: The patch tests put 0.01% DPC on the skin of the upper back and were read 6 days later.

TCRdb itself ran the RACE reads through MiXCR, one entry per CDR3 protein. The sample shows approximately 90,000 distinct CDR3 sequences, more than 9% of them seen only once. This CDR3 contains 12 residues. The V gene lost 6 bases and the J gene lost 6 bases, with 10 bases spanning the gap. The V gene's germline CDR1 is KGHDR and CDR2 SFDVKD. Described time point: patch test 1, 2 weeks after DPC sensitization. Treatment specified: therapeutic diphenylcyclopropenone sensitization with weekly scalp DPC. V gene TRBV24-1 combines with J gene TRBJ1-2; weak D call: TRBD1 (5 bases). The sample in question was whole blood, obtained in connection with sensitization to the hapten diphenylcyclopropenone (DPC). The receptor comes from a middle-aged man with alopecia areata. Some clones in this sample may be carry-over from other donors' samples. The CDR3 here is CATSRGANGYTF. The CDR3 DNA reads as TGTGCCACCAGTAGGGGAGCGAATGGCTACACCTTC.